This T cell receptor (beta chain) was captured in a study of OX40 agonist ivuxolimab in advanced cancers. At the level of the study: Prior anti-PD-1, anti-PD-L1 or anti-CTLA-4 therapy was allowed; roughly 40% had some. Broader study findings: Nonresponders, in some cases, also had low normalized T-cell clonal expansion.

Worth noting for this clone: Its target is unknown.

TCRdb's copy holds only in-frame clones and misses some; the assay was immunoSEQ multiplex PCR. Of fewer than 85,000 clones in the sample, about 88% are singletons; the top ten hold just under 1%. People who had autoimmune disease history or systemic immunosuppression were excluded. The sequencing used CD4+ or CD8+ T cells sorted from blood, collected in a trial of the OX40 agonist ivuxolimab. This TCR came from an adult with an advanced solid tumor such as melanoma, head and neck, liver or kidney cancer.

The CDR3 nucleotides are TGCGCCAGCAGCGGCAGTAATTCACCCCTCCACTTT. Its protein is CASSGSNSPLHF. V is TRBV5-1 and J is TRBJ1-6; D not certain. Germline V gives CDR1 SGHRS, CDR2 YFSETQ. This CDR3 has 12 residues. V was trimmed by 4 bases and J by 6 bases, leaving 5 bases between them.